This entry describes one T cell receptor beta chain. Its specific antigen is unknown. No base qualities exist here, and no much larger clone lies one base off it. The sample belongs to a study of low-dose radiotherapy and immunotherapy resistance in tumors (dated by TCRdb to between 2021 and 2022). Context from the whole study: In Cohort 1, 0.5 Gy per fraction was delivered every 2 weeks, and a total PTV dose of 6.5 Gy was prescribed. Cohort 2 received 1 Gy per fraction every two weeks, with a total of 13 Gy over 26 weeks. Patients were given nivolumab as a 240 mg flat dose every two weeks and ipilimumab at 1 mg/kg every six weeks, with both drugs delivered intravenously. Cyclophosphamide 200 mg/m2 was administered intravenously every two weeks, one day before each radiation and immunotherapy administration. Starting on cycle 1 day 1, patients took 300 mg of aspirin by mouth once a day for four cycles. No randomization into treatment groups was done for the people taking part in the trial. Eight patients were included in the translational analysis: three from the first dose cohort and the first five from the second dose cohort.

The sample's time point, from its label and the paper: after trial treatment. The treatment or condition label corresponds to: LDRT plus nivolumab, ipilimumab, low-dose cyclophosphamide and aspirin (RACIN trial). The donors took part in RACIN, a single-arm, phase I, dose-escalation trial that combined nivolumab, ipilimumab, aspirin, low-dose cyclophosphamide and low-dose radiotherapy. Eligible patients had advanced, TIL-negative solid tumors. These reads were obtained on an Illumina HiSeq 2500. Superscript III and a set of TRAV- and TRBV-specific primers were used to synthesize first-strand cDNA, so that both TCRalpha and TCRbeta chains were covered. A roughly 19-cycle PCR with Phusion amplified the TCRs, pairing a constant-region primer with the adapter that was attached to the V primers. The MessageAmp II aRNA Amplification Kit was used to amplify the isolated mRNA, with in vitro transcription run for less than 20 hours at 37 degrees C. mRNA for TCR sequencing was isolated with the Dynabeads mRNA DIRECT Purification Kit. Indexed Illumina adapters were added in a second Phusion PCR of 25 cycles, after which AMPure XP beads were used to purify the products. The original methods were these. Custom Perl scripts were used to pool TCR sequences that encoded the same protein, to remove out-of-frame sequences, and to calculate the abundance of each clonotype. The analysis excluded TCR sequences that were supported by just one read. Shannon entropy, Gini index, clonality, richness, and the frequency of TCRs shared between repertoires were included as repertoire metrics. Using fastp trimming at Q25 and MiXCR clonotype assembly, TCRdb reanalyzed the public sequencing data and kept in-frame beta chains. A single entry per CDR3 protein holds the most common genes and DNA from its merged rows. The V and J calls were not made by the authors but by TCRdb's processing. Within this sample are 75,000 to 95,000 distinct CDR3 sequences, with 20% to 25% of them counted one time only. The ten largest clones represent 9.5% to 15% of the sample.

The junction shows trimming of 3 bases on V and 5 bases on J, plus 16 bases between the germline ends. Spanning cysteine to phenylalanine, the CDR3 consists of 16 amino acids. Kept here is only the CDR3 DNA, which spans 48 bases and is read in frame from base 1. CDR1 MDHEN and CDR2 SYDVKM are derived from the germline V gene. This sequence originates from a female donor with ovarian cancer. Here the sequenced sample was PBMCs, taken after low-dose radiotherapy plus immunotherapy. This receptor chain uses TRBV28 and TRBJ2-2; TRBD2 could be the D gene, as 7 bases match. The sequenced DNA: TGTGCCAGCAGTTTGACGGGGGGCAGGGAAACCGGGGAGCTGTTTTTT. The translation is CASSLTGGRETGELFF.